This T cell receptor (beta chain) derives from a study of T cell responses to AZD1222 COVID-19 vaccine. Assay: immunoSEQ multiplex PCR; the TCRdb copy retains only in-frame clones and omits some. The top ten hold about 2.4% of the sample, which has about 68,000 clones, 75% to 90% seen once. Of note for this clone: The antigen remains undetermined.

Findings of the study overall: With dominance at 160-218 and 743-854, vaccine-associated CD4 TCRs spanned spike.

Germline CDR1 and CDR2: SGHVS and FQNEAQ. CDR3 length: 16 amino acids. The J segment lost 7 bases and the V segment lost 5 bases, leaving 15 bases of the junction unmatched. Material: peripheral blood, obtained on day 0 of AZD1222 vaccination. The chain carries TRBV7-8 and TRBJ2-7; 9 bases agree with TRBD1. This receptor was taken from an adult in good health. In nucleotides, the CDR3 is TGTGCCAGCAGCCGGTATCCGGGACAGGGACTTAAGGAGCAGTACTTC. The encoded protein is CASSRYPGQGLKEQYF.